A single sample is the source of the 7 T cell receptor beta chains below, sequenced in a study of control samples from healthy donors and cancer patients. Sequenced by immunoSEQ multiplex PCR; TCRdb stores in-frame clones only, minus some. This repertoire shows hundreds of thousands of clones, roughly 80% found once; its top ten account for approximately 12%. The specimen sequenced was PBMCs. These receptors all stem from a woman in her sixties with lung cancer.

The gene calls are TRBV6-1 and TRBJ1-4, with D perhaps TRBD1 (5 bases). The CDR3 runs 13 residues. Germline V CDR1 and CDR2: MNHNS, SASEGT. The V gene lost 2 bases and the J gene lost 7 bases, with 8 bases spanning the gap. CDR3 sequence: CASSEKQAEKLFF. CDR3 DNA sequence: TGTGCCAGCAGTGAAAAACAGGCTGAAAAACTGTTTTTT.

This clone was counted between two and nine times. This chain connects TRBV10-2 to TRBJ2-5; possibly TRBD2 for D (7 bases). CDR1 and CDR2 (germline): WSHSY, SAAADI. This CDR3 contains 13 residues. The ends were cut back, 7 bases at V and 4 bases at J, with 13 bases in the middle. CDR3 DNA: TGCGCCAGCACTCCCCGGGGGGCAGAGACCCAGTACTTC. As protein: CASTPRGAETQYF.

The chain employs TRBV5-8 and TRBJ1-4; D is perhaps TRBD1 (5 bases). The V gene lost 1 base and the J gene lost 3 bases, with 10 bases spanning the gap. Germline V gene data show CDR1 as SGHTS and CDR2 as YDEGEE. This CDR3 has 15 residues. CDR3 in DNA: TGTGCCAGCAGCTTGCGAGGGGCAGCTAATGAAAAACTGTTTTTT. This codes for CASSLRGAANEKLFF.

The genes are TRBV5-6 and TRBJ2-3, with D unresolved. The CDR3 sequence is 16 residues long. Germline V gives CDR1 SGHDT, CDR2 YYEEEE. Between the trimmed V and J ends, which lost 0 bases and 0 bases, there was a span of 11 bases. CDR3 sequence (DNA): TGTGCCAGCAGCTTGGGTTGGGGTACTAGCACAGATACGCAGTATTTT. Residues: CASSLGWGTSTDTQYF.

The gene calls are TRBV3-1 (or the pseudogene TRBV3-2) and TRBJ1-6, with 9 bases fitting TRBD1. V gave up 5 bases and J gave up 8 bases; unmatched junction bases: 7. Germline V gene data show CDR1 as LGHDT and CDR2 as YNNKEL (reference sequence). The length of the CDR3 is 15 residues. CDR3 in amino acids: CASSARQGVDSPLHF. In nucleotides, the CDR3 is TGTGCCAGCAGCGCCCGACAGGGGGTAGATTCACCCCTCCACTTT.

V usage is TRBV11-2 and J usage is TRBJ2-1, with 8 bases fitting TRBD2. The V and J ends lost 2 bases and 6 bases, in that order; junction bases with no gene match: 9. The length of the CDR3 is 16 residues. Germline-derived CDR1 and CDR2 are SGHAT and FQNNGV. CDR3 residues: CASSLTSGHTTNEQFF. The CDR3 nucleotides are TGTGCCAGCAGCTTAACTAGCGGCCATACTACCAATGAGCAGTTCTTC. The full variable domain, its missing parts supplied by reference TRBV11-2 and TRBJ2-1, is EAGVAQSPRYKIIEKRQSVAFWCNPISGHATLYWYQQILGQGPKLLIQFQNNGVVDDSQLPKDRFSAERLKGVDSTLKIQPAKLEDSAVYLCASSLTSGHTTNEQFFGPGTRLTVL.

This chain links TRBV12-3 or TRBV12-4 with TRBJ1-1; TRBD1 might be the D (5 bases). CDR3 length equals 13 residues. V was trimmed by 2 bases and J by 7 bases, leaving 11 bases between them. CDR3 loop: CASSLFGGGEAFF. CDR3 DNA sequence: TGTGCCAGCAGTTTATTCGGGGGGGGTGAAGCTTTCTTT.